This T cell receptor beta chain was recovered during a study of shared clonotypes between healthy human individuals. Looking at the study overall: The study used three CD4 naive, three CD4 memory, two CD8 naive and one CD8 memory plate per donor.

This CDR3 comprises 19 residues. As concerns this clone: Its cognate antigen is unknown.

Study-wide points: There were few donors, and this limited the genetic and exposure-history diversity represented. In general, naive subsets displayed greater estimated richness than memory subsets did. The sharing of 5% to 6.5% of naive CD4 clonotypes was seen across a handful of donors.

The repertoire was sequenced with immunoSEQ multiplex PCR; TCRdb's copy has only in-frame clones and lacks some. This table has about 990,000 clones, around 82% appearing once. V and J are TRBV21-1 and TRBJ2-4; the D segment call TRBD2 is taken from the table without a DNA check. TRBV21-1 is a known pseudogene. Sequences were obtained from memory CD4+ T cells from PBMCs. Stated subset: CD45RA-negative fraction. This TCR was sampled from a man between 18 and 29 years old in good health. Some clones in this sample may be carry-over from other donors' samples. In DNA, the CDR3 is TGTGCCAGCAGCTGCTGCGGGGCAGATTCTCTCCTAGCCAAAAACATTCAGTACTTC. Translation: CASSCCGADSLLAKNIQYF.